This paragraph reports one TCR beta chain. What it binds is not known. This CDR3 contains 14 residues. J lost 4 bases, V lost 3 bases, and 7 bases had no gene match. Primers for the PCR totalled 60 Vbeta and 13 Jbeta. Some clones are missing from TCRdb's copy, which holds only in-frame ones; the method was immunoSEQ multiplex PCR. The sample holds 100,000 to 150,000 clones, roughly 72% seen once. This entry is derived from a study of cytomegalovirus exposure and HLA in healthy donors. Study results and caveats: Within an earlier analysis, most TCR beta V segments proved productive either about 90% or about 30% of the time. The investigators catalogued under 200 TCR beta chains as cytomegalovirus-associated.

V gene TRBV5-3 combines with J gene TRBJ2-7; 7 bases fit TRBD1. TRBV5-3 has ORF status, its function being uncertain. The sequence was collected from a woman aged 45-65 years in good health and CMV-seronegative. Sequences were obtained from PBMCs. The CDR3 bases are TGTGCCAGAAGCTGGGACAGTTGGACATACGAGCAGTACGTC. This codes for CARSWDSWTYEQYV.